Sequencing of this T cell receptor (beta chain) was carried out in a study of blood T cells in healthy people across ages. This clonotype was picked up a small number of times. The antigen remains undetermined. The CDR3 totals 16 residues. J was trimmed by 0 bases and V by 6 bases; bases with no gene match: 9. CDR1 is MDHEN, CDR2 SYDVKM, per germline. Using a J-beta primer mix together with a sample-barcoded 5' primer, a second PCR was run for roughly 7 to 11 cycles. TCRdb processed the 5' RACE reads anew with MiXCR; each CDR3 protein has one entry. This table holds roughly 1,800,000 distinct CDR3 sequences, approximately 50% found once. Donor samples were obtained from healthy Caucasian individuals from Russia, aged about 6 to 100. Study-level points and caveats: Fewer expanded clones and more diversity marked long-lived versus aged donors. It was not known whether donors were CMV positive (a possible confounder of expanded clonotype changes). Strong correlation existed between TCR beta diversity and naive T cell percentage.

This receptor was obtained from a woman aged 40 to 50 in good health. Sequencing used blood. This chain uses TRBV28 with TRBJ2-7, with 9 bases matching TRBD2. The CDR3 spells CASSSERGAFSYEQYF. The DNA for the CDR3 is TGTGCCAGCAGCTCCGAGCGGGGGGCCTTCTCCTACGAGCAGTACTTC.